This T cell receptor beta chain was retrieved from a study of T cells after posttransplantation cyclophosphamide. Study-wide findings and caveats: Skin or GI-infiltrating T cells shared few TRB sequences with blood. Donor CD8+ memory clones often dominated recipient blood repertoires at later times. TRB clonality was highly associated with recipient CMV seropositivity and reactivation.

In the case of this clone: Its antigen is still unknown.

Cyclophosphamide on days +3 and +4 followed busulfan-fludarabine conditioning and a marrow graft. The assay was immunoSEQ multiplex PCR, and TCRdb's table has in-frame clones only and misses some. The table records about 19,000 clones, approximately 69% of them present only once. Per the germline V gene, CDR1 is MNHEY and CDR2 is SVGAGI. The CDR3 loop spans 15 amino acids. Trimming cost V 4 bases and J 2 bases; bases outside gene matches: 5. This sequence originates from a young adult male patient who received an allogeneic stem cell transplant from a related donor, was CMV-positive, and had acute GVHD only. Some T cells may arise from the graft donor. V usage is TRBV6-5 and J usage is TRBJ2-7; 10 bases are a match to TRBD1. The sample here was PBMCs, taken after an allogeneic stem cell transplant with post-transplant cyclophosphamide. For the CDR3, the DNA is TGTGCCAGCAGTTGGGACAGGGGAAAGGCCTACGAGCAGTACTTC. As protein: CASSWDRGKAYEQYF.